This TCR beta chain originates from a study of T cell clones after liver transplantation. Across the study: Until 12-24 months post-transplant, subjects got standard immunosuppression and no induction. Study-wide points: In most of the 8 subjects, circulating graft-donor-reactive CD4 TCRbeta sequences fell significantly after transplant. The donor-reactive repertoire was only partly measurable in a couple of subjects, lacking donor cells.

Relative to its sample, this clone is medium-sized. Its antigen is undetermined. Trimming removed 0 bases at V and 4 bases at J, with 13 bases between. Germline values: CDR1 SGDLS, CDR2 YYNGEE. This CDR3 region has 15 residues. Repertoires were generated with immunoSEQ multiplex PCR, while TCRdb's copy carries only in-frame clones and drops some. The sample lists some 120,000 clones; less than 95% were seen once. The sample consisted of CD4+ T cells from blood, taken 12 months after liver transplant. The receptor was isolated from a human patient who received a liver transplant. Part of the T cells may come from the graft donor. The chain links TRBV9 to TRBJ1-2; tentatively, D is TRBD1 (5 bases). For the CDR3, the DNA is TGTGCCAGCAGCGTAGTGACAGCTAATTCCTATGGCTACACCTTC. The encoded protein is CASSVVTANSYGYTF.